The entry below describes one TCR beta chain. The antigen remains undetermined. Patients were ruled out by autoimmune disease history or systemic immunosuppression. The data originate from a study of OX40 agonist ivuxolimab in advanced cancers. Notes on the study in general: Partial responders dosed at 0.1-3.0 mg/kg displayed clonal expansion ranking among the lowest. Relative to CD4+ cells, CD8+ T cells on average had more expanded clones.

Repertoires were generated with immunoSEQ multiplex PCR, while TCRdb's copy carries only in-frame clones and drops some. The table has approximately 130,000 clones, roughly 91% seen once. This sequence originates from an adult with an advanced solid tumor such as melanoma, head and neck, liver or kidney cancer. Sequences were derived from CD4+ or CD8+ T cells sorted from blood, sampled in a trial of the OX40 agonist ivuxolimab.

The CDR3: CASSFGTGFLEQYF. The CDR3 nucleotides read TGTGCCAGCAGCTTCGGGACAGGGTTTCTCGAGCAGTACTTC. The chain uses TRBV5-4 and TRBJ2-7, with TRBD1 matching over 9 bases. This CDR3 is 14 amino acids long. CDR1 is SGHNT, CDR2 YYREEE, per germline (reference sequence). J was trimmed by 6 bases and V by 2 bases; bases with no gene match: 6.